This is a list of T cell receptor beta chains from one sample in a study of blood T cell repertoires in COVID-19. TCRdb keeps only in-frame clones here, not all; method: immunoSEQ multiplex PCR. Among roughly 250,000 clones listed, about 88% were seen once. Sequenced input: peripheral blood. These receptors were collected from a woman between 40 and 50 years old who had recovered from COVID-19. Both conserved end residues are part of each CDR3. Each record gives: J gene, D gene, V gene, clone size, CDR3 protein, CDR3 DNA. D genes are given only for firm matches. Where a row states a size, it is once, few, many or the class of an expanded clone; other rows omit it.

j_gene: TRBJ2-3; d_gene: -; v_gene: TRBV5-1; abundance: -; CDR3aa: CASSRLGEDTQYF; CDR3nt: TGCGCCAGCAGTCGACTAGGGGAGGATACGCAGTATTTT
j_gene: TRBJ1-2; d_gene: TRBD1; v_gene: TRBV29-1; abundance: -; CDR3aa: CSAGTGDYGYTF; CDR3nt: TGCAGCGCCGGGACAGGGGACTATGGCTACACCTTC
j_gene: TRBJ2-3; d_gene: TRBD2; v_gene: TRBV7-9; abundance: once; CDR3aa: CASSSGLAGSTQYF; CDR3nt: TGTGCCAGCAGCTCCGGACTAGCGGGGAGTACGCAGTATTTT
j_gene: TRBJ2-7; d_gene: TRBD2; v_gene: TRBV18; abundance: -; CDR3aa: CASSPPGLAGYEQYF; CDR3nt: TGTGCCAGCTCACCTCCGGGACTAGCAGGGTACGAGCAGTACTTC
j_gene: TRBJ1-2; d_gene: -; v_gene: TRBV20-1; abundance: once; CDR3aa: CSASRTANYGYTF; CDR3nt: TGCAGTGCTAGTCGGACAGCCAACTATGGCTACACCTTC
j_gene: TRBJ2-5; d_gene: -; v_gene: TRBV9; abundance: -; CDR3aa: CASSVGGDPQETQYF; CDR3nt: TGTGCCAGCAGCGTAGGAGGTGATCCCCAAGAGACCCAGTACTTC
j_gene: TRBJ1-2; d_gene: TRBD1; v_gene: TRBV10-3; abundance: once; CDR3aa: CAISPGGGYGYTF; CDR3nt: TGTGCCATCAGCCCAGGGGGAGGCTATGGCTACACCTTC
j_gene: TRBJ2-2; d_gene: TRBD2; v_gene: TRBV5-4; abundance: -; CDR3aa: CASSSETSSNTGELFF; CDR3nt: TGTGCCAGCAGCTCTGAGACTAGCTCGAACACCGGGGAGCTGTTTTTT
j_gene: TRBJ2-5; d_gene: -; v_gene: TRBV7-9; abundance: -; CDR3aa: CASSNRQVWSETQYF; CDR3nt: TGTGCCAGCAGCAACCGACAGGTTTGGTCAGAGACCCAGTACTTC
j_gene: TRBJ2-7; d_gene: -; v_gene: TRBV12-3/TRBV12-4; abundance: -; CDR3aa: CASSPTRTYEQYF; CDR3nt: TGTGCCAGCAGTCCGACTCGGACCTACGAGCAGTACTTC
j_gene: TRBJ2-1; d_gene: -; v_gene: TRBV5-1; abundance: -; CDR3aa: CASSLERPIYNEQFF; CDR3nt: TGCGCCAGCAGCTTGGAGCGGCCTATATACAATGAGCAGTTCTTC
j_gene: TRBJ2-5; d_gene: -; v_gene: TRBV6-4; abundance: -; CDR3aa: CASSDSSGKTQYF; CDR3nt: TGTGCCAGCAGTGACTCGAGCGGAAAGACCCAGTACTTC
j_gene: TRBJ1-3; d_gene: -; v_gene: TRBV12-3/TRBV12-4; abundance: -; CDR3aa: CASSFSPRNTIYF; CDR3nt: TGTGCCAGCAGTTTTAGCCCAAGAAACACCATATATTTT
j_gene: TRBJ2-2; d_gene: -; v_gene: TRBV6-5; abundance: -; CDR3aa: CASSSGQLPTGELFF; CDR3nt: TGTGCCAGCAGTTCAGGACAGCTTCCCACCGGGGAGCTGTTTTTT
j_gene: TRBJ1-1; d_gene: -; v_gene: TRBV19; abundance: medium-sized; CDR3aa: CASSTTNREAFF; CDR3nt: TGTGCCAGTAGTACCACTAACAGGGAAGCTTTCTTT
j_gene: TRBJ2-7; d_gene: -; v_gene: TRBV5-6; abundance: -; CDR3aa: CASSGRGARSLYEQYF; CDR3nt: TGTGCCAGCAGCGGCCGGGGGGCGAGATCACTCTACGAGCAGTACTTC
j_gene: TRBJ1-2; d_gene: TRBD1; v_gene: TRBV6-6; abundance: -; CDR3aa: CASSDRGRGSGYTF; CDR3nt: TGTGCCAGCAGTGACAGGGGGCGAGGGAGTGGCTACACCTTC
j_gene: TRBJ2-7; d_gene: TRBD1; v_gene: TRBV5-1; abundance: -; CDR3aa: CASRVTGGAYEQYF; CDR3nt: TGCGCCAGCAGAGTAACAGGGGGCGCCTACGAGCAGTACTTC
j_gene: TRBJ2-7; d_gene: -; v_gene: TRBV27; abundance: -; CDR3aa: CASSPLGGLNEQYF; CDR3nt: TGTGCCAGCAGTCCCCTCGGGGGGCTAAACGAGCAGTACTTC
j_gene: TRBJ2-7; d_gene: -; v_gene: TRBV7-8; abundance: -; CDR3aa: CASSPMTGSYEQYF; CDR3nt: TGTGCCAGCAGCCCTATGACAGGCTCCTACGAGCAGTACTTC